This TCR beta chain was observed in a study of cytomegalovirus exposure and HLA in healthy donors. Notes on the study in general: Later work found that TCR association rates differed between HLA loci; DRB1 had the most and HLA-C the fewest. Highly shared sequence variants in one cluster were likely a sequencing artifact. Reportedly, diagnosis of cytomegalovirus status by the classifier showed high specificity and sensitivity. Being indistinguishable, some V segments were excluded, TRBV6-2 and TRBV6-3 among them.

CDR3 length: 14 amino acids. V was clipped by 6 bases and J by 3 bases; unmatched bases: 4. Germline V gene lookup returns CDR1 MDHEN and CDR2 SYDVKM. In the PCR, 60 Vbeta and 13 Jbeta primers were used. The method was immunoSEQ multiplex PCR; TCRdb's version includes in-frame clones alone and lacks a portion of them. The table includes about 210,000 clones, around 90% detected once. Comment on this clone: The antigen is not known.

This chain uses TRBV28 with TRBJ2-1; 8 nucleotides align to TRBD1. The TCR was taken from a boy aged 2 to 9 in good health and CMV-seronegative. Sequenced material: PBMCs. The CDR3 here is CASRRQGNYNEQFF. The CDR3 DNA reads TGTGCCAGCAGGAGACAGGGGAACTACAATGAGCAGTTCTTC.